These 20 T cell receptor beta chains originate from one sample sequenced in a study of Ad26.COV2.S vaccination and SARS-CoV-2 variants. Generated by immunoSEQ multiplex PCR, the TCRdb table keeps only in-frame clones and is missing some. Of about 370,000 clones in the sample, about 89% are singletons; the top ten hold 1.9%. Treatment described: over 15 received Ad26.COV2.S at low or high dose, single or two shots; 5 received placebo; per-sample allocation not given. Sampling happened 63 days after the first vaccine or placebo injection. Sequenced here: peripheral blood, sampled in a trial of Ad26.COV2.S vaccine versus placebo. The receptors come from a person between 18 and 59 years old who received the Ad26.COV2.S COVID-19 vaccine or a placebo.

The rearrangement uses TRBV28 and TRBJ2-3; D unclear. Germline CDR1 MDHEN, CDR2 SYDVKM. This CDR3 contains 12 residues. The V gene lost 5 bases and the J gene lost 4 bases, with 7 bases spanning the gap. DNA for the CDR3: TGTGCCAGCAGTCGTGTTGCAGATACGCAGTATTTT. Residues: CASSRVADTQYF.

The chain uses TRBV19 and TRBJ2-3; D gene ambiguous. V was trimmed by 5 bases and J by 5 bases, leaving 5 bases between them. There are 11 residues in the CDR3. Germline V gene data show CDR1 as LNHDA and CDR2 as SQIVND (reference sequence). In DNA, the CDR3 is TGTGCCAGTAGTCGCGAAGATACGCAGTATTTT. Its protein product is CASSREDTQYF.

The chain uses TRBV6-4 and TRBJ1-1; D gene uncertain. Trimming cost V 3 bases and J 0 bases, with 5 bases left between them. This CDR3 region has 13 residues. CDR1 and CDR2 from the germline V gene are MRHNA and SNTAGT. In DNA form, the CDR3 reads TGTGCCAGCAGTGATCAGCTGAACACTGAAGCTTTCTTT. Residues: CASSDQLNTEAFF.

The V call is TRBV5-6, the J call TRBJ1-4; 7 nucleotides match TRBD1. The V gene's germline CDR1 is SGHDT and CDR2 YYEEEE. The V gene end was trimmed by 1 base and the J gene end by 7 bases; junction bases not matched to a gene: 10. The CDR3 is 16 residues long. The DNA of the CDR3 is TGTGCCAGCAGCTTGCAGATGGAGGGGGCGGGTGAAAAACTGTTTTTT. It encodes CASSLQMEGAGEKLFF.

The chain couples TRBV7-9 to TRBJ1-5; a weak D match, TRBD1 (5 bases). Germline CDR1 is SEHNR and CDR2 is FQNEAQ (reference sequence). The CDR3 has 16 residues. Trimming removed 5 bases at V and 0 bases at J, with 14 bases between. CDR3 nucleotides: TGTGCCAGCAGCCACCAACGCGGGGGTAGCAATCAGCCCCAGCATTTT. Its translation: CASSHQRGGSNQPQHF.

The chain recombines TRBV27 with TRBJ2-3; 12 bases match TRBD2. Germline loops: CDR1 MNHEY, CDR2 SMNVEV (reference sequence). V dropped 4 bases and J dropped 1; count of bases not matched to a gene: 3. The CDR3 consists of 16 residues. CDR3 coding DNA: TGTGCCAGCAGTTCAGGACTAGCGGGGCGCACAGATACGCAGTATTTT. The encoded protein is CASSSGLAGRTDTQYF.

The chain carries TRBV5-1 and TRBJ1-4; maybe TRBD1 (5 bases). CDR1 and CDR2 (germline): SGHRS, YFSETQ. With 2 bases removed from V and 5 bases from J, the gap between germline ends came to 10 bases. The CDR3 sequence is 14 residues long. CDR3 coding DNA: TGCGCCAGCAGCTTCGGGGGTGAGAATGAAAAACTGTTTTTT. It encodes CASSFGGENEKLFF.

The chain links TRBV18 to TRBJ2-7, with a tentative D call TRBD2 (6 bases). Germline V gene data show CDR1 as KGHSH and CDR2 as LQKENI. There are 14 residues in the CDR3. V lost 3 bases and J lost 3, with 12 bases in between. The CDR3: CASSPGGQVYEQYF. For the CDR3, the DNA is TGTGCCAGCTCACCGGGGGGTCAGGTCTACGAGCAGTACTTC.

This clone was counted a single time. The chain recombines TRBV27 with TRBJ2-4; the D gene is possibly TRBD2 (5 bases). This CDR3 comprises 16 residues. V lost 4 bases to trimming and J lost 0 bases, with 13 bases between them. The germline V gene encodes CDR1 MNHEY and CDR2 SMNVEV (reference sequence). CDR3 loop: CASSSWSGLAKNIQYF. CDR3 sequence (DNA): TGTGCCAGCAGTTCCTGGAGCGGTCTAGCCAAAAACATTCAGTACTTC.

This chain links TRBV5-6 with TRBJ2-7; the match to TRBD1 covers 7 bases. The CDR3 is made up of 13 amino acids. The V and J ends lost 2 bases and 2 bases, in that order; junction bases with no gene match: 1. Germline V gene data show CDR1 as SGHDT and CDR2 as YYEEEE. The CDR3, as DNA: TGTGCCAGCAGCTTAGACAGGGCCTACGAGCAGTACTTC. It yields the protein CASSLDRAYEQYF. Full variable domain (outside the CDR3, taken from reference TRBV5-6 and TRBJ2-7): DAGVTQSPTHLIKTRGQQVTLRCSPKSGHDTVSWYQQALGQGPQFIFQYYEEEERQRGNFPDRFSGHQFPNYSSELNVNALLLGDSALYLCASSLDRAYEQYFGPGTRLTVT.

CDR3 coding DNA: TGTGCCAGCAGCGTAGCGGGAGTAACCGGGGAGCTGTTTTTT. It is translated as CASSVAGVTGELFF. This rearrangement joins TRBV5-4 to TRBJ2-2; 9 bases agree with TRBD2. Losses at the gene ends were 4 bases for V and 5 bases for J; bases not matched to a gene: 3. CDR3 length: 14 amino acids. The germline gives CDR1 SGHNT, CDR2 YYREEE (reference sequence). Filled out from reference TRBV5-4 and TRBJ2-2, the complete variable domain reads ETGVTQSPTHLIKTRGQQVTLRCSSQSGHNTVSWYQQALGQGPQFIFQYYREEENGRGNFPPRFSGLQFPNYSSELNVNALELDDSALYLCASSVAGVTGELFFGEGSRLTVL.

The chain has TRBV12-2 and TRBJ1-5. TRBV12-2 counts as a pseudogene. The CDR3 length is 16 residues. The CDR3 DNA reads TGTGCAAGTCGCTTAGAGGGTCCTTCAGATAATCAGCCCCAGCATTTT. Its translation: CASRLEGPSDNQPQHF.

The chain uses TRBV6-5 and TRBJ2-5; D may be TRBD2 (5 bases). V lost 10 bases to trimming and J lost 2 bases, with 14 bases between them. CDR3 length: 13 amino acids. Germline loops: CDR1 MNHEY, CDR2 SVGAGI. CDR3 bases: TGTGCCACCCTTCGGACGGGGCAAGAGACCCAGTACTTC. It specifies CATLRTGQETQYF.

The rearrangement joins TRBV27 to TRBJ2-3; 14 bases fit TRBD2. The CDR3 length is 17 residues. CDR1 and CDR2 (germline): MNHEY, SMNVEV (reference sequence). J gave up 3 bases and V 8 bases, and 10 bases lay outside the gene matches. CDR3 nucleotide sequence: TGTGCCAGCCCGGGACTAGCGGGAGAATTGGTAACAGATACGCAGTATTTT. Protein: CASPGLAGELVTDTQYF.

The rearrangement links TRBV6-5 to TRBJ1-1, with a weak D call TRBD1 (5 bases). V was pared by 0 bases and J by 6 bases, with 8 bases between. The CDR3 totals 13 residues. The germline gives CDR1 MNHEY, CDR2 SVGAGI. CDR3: CASSYSLGAEAFF. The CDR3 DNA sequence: TGTGCCAGCAGTTACTCCCTGGGGGCTGAAGCTTTCTTT.

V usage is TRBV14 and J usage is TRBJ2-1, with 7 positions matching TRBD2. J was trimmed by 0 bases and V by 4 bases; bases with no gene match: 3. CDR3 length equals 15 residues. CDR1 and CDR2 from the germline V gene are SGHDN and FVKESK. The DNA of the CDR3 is TGTGCCAGCAGCCGAGGGACTATCTCCTACAATGAGCAGTTCTTC. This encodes CASSRGTISYNEQFF.

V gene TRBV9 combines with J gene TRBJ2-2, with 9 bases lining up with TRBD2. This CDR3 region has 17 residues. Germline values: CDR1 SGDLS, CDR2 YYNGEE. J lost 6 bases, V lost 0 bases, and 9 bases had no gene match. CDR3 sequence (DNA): TGTGCCAGCAGCGTAGGGGTAGCGGGAGTAAGGTCCGGGGAGCTGTTTTTT. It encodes CASSVGVAGVRSGELFF.

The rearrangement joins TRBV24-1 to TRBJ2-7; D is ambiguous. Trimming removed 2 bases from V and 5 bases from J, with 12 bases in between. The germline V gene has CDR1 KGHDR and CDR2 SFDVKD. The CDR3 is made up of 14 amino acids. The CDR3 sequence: CATSDSWMANEQYF. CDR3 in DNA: TGTGCCACCAGTGATTCCTGGATGGCCAACGAGCAGTACTTC.

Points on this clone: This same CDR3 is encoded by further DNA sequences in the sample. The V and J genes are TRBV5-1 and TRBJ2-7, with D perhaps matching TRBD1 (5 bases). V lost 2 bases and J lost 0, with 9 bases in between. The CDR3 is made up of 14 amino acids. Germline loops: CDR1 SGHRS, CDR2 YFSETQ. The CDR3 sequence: CASSLQAHSYEQYF. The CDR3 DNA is TGCGCCAGCAGCTTACAGGCGCACTCCTACGAGCAGTACTTC. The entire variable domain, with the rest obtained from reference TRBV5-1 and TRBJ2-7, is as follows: KAGVTQTPRYLIKTRGQQVTLSCSPISGHRSVSWYQQTPGQGLQFLFEYFSETQRNKGNFPGRFSGRQFSNSRSEMNVSTLELGDSALYLCASSLQAHSYEQYFGPGTRLTVT.

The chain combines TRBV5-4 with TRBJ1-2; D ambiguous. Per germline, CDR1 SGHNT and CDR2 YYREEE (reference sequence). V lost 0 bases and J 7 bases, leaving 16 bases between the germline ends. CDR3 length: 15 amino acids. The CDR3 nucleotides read TGTGCCAGCAGCTTGGGGGCTTTAATTACGGGTGGCTACACCTTC. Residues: CASSLGALITGGYTF.